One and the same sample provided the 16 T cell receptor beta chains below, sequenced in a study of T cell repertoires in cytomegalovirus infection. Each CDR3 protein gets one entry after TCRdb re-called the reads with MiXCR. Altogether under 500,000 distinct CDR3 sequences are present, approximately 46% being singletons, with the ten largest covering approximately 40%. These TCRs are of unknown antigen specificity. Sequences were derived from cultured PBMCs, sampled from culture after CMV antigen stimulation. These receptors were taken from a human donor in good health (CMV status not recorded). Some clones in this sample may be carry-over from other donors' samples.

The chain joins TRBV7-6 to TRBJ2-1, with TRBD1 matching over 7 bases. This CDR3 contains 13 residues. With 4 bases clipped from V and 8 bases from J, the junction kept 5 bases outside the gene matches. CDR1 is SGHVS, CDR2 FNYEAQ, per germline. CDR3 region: CASSSSTGDEQFF. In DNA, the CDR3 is TGTGCCAGCAGCTCGTCCACAGGGGATGAGCAGTTCTTC.

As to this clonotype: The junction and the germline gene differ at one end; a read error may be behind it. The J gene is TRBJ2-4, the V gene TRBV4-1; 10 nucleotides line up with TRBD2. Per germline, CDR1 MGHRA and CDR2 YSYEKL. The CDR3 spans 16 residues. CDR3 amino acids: CASSQVSGLALNIQYF. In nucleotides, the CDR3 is TGTGCCAGCAGCCAAGTGTCGGGACTAGCGTTAAACATTCAGTACTTC.

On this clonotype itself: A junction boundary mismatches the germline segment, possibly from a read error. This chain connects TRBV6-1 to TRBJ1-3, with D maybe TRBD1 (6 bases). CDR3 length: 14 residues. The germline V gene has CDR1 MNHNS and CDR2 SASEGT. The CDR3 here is CASSQGISGNTTYF. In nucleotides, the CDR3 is TGTGCCAGCAGTCAGGGGATCTCTGGAAACACCACATATTTT.

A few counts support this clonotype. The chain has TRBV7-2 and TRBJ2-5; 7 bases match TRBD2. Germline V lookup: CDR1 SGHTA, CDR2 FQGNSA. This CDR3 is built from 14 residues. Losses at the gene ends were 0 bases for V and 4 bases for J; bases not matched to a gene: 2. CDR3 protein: CASSLAGEGETQYF. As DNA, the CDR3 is TGTGCCAGCAGCTTAGCGGGGGAGGGAGAGACCCAGTACTTC.

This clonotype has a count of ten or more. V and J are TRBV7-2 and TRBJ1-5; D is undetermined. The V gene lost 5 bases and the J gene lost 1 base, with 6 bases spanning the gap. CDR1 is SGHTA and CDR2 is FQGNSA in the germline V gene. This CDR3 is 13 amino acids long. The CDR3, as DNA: TGTGCCAGCAGCGTTGACAGCAATCAGCCCCAGCATTTT. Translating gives CASSVDSNQPQHF.

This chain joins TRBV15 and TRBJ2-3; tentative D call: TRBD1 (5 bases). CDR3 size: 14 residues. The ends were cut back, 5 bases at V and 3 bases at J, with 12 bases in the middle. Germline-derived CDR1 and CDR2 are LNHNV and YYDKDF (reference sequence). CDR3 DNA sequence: TGTGCCACCAGCCTGCGGACATTTACAGATACGCAGTATTTT. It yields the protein CATSLRTFTDTQYF.

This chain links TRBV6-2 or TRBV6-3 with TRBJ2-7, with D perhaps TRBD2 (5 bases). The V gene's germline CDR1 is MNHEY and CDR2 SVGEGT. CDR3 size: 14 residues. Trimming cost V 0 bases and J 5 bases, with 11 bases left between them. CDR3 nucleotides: TGTGCCAGCAGTTACTCTGGAGGTCCGAACGAGCAGTACTTC. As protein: CASSYSGGPNEQYF.

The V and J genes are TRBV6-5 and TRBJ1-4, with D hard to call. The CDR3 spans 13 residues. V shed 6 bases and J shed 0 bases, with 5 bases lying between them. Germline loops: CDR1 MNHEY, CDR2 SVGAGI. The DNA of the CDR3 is TGTGCCAGCAGCCAGACAACTAATGAAAAACTGTTTTTT. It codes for CASSQTTNEKLFF.

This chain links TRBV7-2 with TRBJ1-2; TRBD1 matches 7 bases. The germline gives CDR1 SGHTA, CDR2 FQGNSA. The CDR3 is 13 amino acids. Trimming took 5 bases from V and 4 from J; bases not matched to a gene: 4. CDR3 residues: CASSTGVTYGYTF. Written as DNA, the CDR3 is TGTGCCAGCAGCACAGGGGTTACCTATGGCTACACCTTC.

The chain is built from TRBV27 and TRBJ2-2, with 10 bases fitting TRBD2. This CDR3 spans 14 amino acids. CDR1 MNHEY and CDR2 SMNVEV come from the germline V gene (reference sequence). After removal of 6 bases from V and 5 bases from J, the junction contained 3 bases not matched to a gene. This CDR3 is CASRLAGRTGELFF. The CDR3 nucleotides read TGTGCCAGCAGACTAGCGGGGAGGACCGGGGAGCTGTTTTTT.

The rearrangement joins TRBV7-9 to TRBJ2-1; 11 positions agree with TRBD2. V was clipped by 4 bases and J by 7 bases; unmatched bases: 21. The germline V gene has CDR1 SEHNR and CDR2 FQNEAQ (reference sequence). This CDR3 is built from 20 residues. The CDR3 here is CASSSPVPTGTSGYRNEQFF. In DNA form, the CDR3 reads TGTGCCAGCAGCTCTCCAGTACCAACCGGGACTAGCGGCTACAGGAATGAGCAGTTCTTC.

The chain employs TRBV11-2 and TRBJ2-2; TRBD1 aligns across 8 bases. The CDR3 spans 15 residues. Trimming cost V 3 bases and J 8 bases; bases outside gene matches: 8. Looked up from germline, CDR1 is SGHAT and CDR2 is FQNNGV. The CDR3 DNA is TGTGCCAGCAGCTTCTACGGACAGGGTCGGGGGGAGCTGTTTTTT. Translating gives CASSFYGQGRGELFF.

The CDR3 nucleotides are TGTGCCAGCAGTGAAGCGGGGGGATCCTACGAGCAGTACTTC. Translating gives CASSEAGGSYEQYF. The genes are TRBV6-1 and TRBJ2-7; D might be TRBD2 (6 bases). The CDR3 extends over 14 amino acids. The V and J ends lost 0 bases and 1 base respectively, with 7 bases between them. CDR1 is MNHNS and CDR2 is SASEGT in the germline V gene.

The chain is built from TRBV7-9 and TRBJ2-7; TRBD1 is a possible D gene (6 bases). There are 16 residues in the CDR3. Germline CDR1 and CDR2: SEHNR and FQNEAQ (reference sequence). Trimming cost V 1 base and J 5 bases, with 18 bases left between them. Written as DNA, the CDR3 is TGTGCCAGCAGCTTAGGAAGGGGGACCGCCAGCGACGAGCAGTACTTC. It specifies CASSLGRGTASDEQYF.

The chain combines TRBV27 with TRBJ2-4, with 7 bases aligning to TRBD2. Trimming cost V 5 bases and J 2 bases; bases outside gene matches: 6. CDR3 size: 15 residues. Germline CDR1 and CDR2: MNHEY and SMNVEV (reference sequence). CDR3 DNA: TGTGCCAGCAGTGCCTGGGGGGGGTCCAAAAACATTCAGTACTTC. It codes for CASSAWGGSKNIQYF.

The CDR3 DNA reads as TGCAGTGCCACCGCCCCGGCCAGGGAAATTTCTCAGCCCCAGCATTTT. It specifies CSATAPAREISQPQHF. V and J are TRBV20-1 and TRBJ1-5, with a possible D match to TRBD1 (5 bases). V was shortened by 6 bases and J by 6 bases, with 24 bases between the two germline ends. Per germline, CDR1 DFQATT and CDR2 SNEGSKA (reference sequence). This CDR3 region has 16 residues.